This entry lists 4 T cell receptor beta chains sequenced from one sample in a study of T cell responses to AZD1222 COVID-19 vaccine. The protocol was immunoSEQ multiplex PCR, while the TCRdb copy is restricted to in-frame clones and leaves out a portion. This sample has approximately 140,000 clones; more than 75% occur once, and the top ten carry over 4%. The source was peripheral blood, collected on day 0 of MenACWY control vaccination. The source is an adult in good health.

This rearrangement joins TRBV11-2 to TRBJ2-2; D may be TRBD1 or TRBD2 (6 bases each). The CDR3 runs to 15 residues. CDR1 and CDR2 (germline): SGHAT, FQNNGV. The V gene lost 5 bases and the J gene lost 5 bases, with 15 bases spanning the gap. CDR3 DNA: TGTGCCAGCAGCCTGGAGGGGGTTGGGACCGGGGAGCTGTTTTTT. Translated: CASSLEGVGTGELFF.

The V and J genes are TRBV7-3 and TRBJ1-6; possibly TRBD1 for D (5 bases). V was clipped by 1 base and J by 2 bases, with 9 bases between them. The CDR3 loop spans 16 amino acids. Germline V CDR1 and CDR2: SGHTA, FQGTGA. CDR3 in amino acids: CASSLMGGTYNSPLHF. Written as DNA, the CDR3 is TGTGCCAGCAGCTTAATGGGGGGAACCTATAATTCACCCCTCCACTTT.

The chain combines TRBV6-6 with TRBJ2-5, with a weak D call TRBD1 (6 bases). The germline CDR1 and CDR2 sequences are MNHNY and SVGAGI (reference sequence). CDR3 size: 15 residues. V lost 5 bases and J 5 bases, leaving 18 bases between the germline ends. The CDR3: CASSLEKGQRETQYF. The DNA for the CDR3 is TGTGCCAGCAGTCTCGAGAAAGGACAGAGGGAGACCCAGTACTTC.

The chain recombines TRBV3-1 (or the pseudogene TRBV3-2) with TRBJ1-2; 9 bases are a match to TRBD1. CDR3 size: 15 residues. Per germline, CDR1 LGHDT and CDR2 YNNKEL (reference sequence). V lost 4 bases and J lost 5; bases outside the gene matches: 8. The CDR3 DNA sequence: TGTGCCAGCAGCCCCTGGGACAGGGATAAGTATGGCTACACCTTC. This encodes CASSPWDRDKYGYTF.